These 11 T cell receptor beta chains originate from one sample sequenced in a study of beta chain features in type 1 diabetes. Findings and caveats of the study: Shortening of TCRB CDR3s, moderate but significant, appeared in all four CD4+ subsets of Type 1 diabetes patients.

The entirety of the isolated RNA underwent reverse transcription, so expressed TCRB transcripts were sequenced. The method was immunoSEQ multiplex PCR; TCRdb's version includes in-frame clones alone and lacks a portion of them. The sample includes 550,000 to 850,000 clones, 13% of them seen just once. Their recognized antigens are unknown. The sequenced sample consisted of naive CD4+ T cells from blood. Receptors were obtained from a man between 18 and 29 years old with type 1 diabetes.

This clone has more than one count but fewer than ten. The chain couples TRBV4-2 to TRBJ2-1; D unresolved. CDR1 is LGHNA and CDR2 is YNFKEQ in the germline V gene. Trimming stripped 0 bases from V and 2 bases from J, with 8 bases between. The CDR3 runs 15 residues. The DNA for the CDR3 is TGTGCCAGCAGCCAAGATTTGACGGCCTACAATGAGCAGTTCTTC. Its translation: CASSQDLTAYNEQFF.

The rearrangement joins TRBV27 to TRBJ1-1, with D unclear. With 7 bases removed from V and 5 bases from J, the gap between germline ends came to 20 bases. Germline CDR1 reads MNHEY; CDR2 reads SMNVEV (reference sequence). The CDR3 sequence is 15 residues long. The CDR3 sequence: CASTTLIRERTEAFF. CDR3 coding DNA: TGTGCCAGCACCACACTCATAAGAGAGAGGACTGAAGCTTTCTTT.

The chain employs TRBV7-3 and TRBJ2-5, with 8 positions matching TRBD1. J gave up 0 bases and V 5 bases, and 8 bases lay outside the gene matches. The germline CDR1 and CDR2 sequences are SGHTA and FQGTGA. There are 16 residues in the CDR3. DNA for the CDR3: TGTGCCAGCAGCCGGACAGGGAACAAGTACCAAGAGACCCAGTACTTC. Amino acid sequence: CASSRTGNKYQETQYF.

Details on this clone: Other DNA sequences of this sample code for an identical CDR3. The chain employs TRBV28 and TRBJ2-7; the match to TRBD1 covers 10 bases. The germline V gene encodes CDR1 MDHEN and CDR2 SYDVKM. This CDR3 comprises 14 residues. Losses at the gene ends were 6 bases for V and 3 bases for J; bases not matched to a gene: 5. The CDR3 spells CASSSGTGVYEQYF. For the CDR3, the DNA is TGTGCCAGCAGCTCCGGGACAGGGGTCTACGAGCAGTACTTC.

The chain has TRBV15 and TRBJ2-6; no reliable D call. CDR3 size: 15 residues. Deletions cut 0 bases from V and 4 bases from J, with 7 bases between. The V gene's germline CDR1 is LNHNV and CDR2 YYDKDF (reference sequence). CDR3 residues: CATSRDGVGANVLTF. The CDR3 coding sequence is TGTGCCACCAGCAGAGATGGGGTCGGGGCCAACGTCCTGACTTTC. Combining the CDR3 with reference TRBV15 and TRBJ2-6 gives the whole variable domain DAMVIQNPRYQVTQFGKPVTLSCSQTLNHNVMYWYQQKSSQAPKLLFHYYDKDFNNEADTPDNFQSRRPNTSFCFLDIRSPGLGDTAMYLCATSRDGVGANVLTFGAGSRLTVL.

This clone appeared a few times. Other DNA sequences in the sample encode the same CDR3. The chain combines TRBV2 with TRBJ1-2, with a possible D match to TRBD1 (5 bases). The germline V gene encodes CDR1 SNHLY and CDR2 FYNNEI. Trimming took off 4 bases at V and 2 bases at J, with 5 bases between the two ends. The CDR3 covers 12 residues. The CDR3 sequence is CASSGQNYGYTF. The DNA for the CDR3 is TGTGCCAGCAGTGGACAGAACTATGGCTACACCTTC.

This chain links TRBV30 with TRBJ1-5; the D gene is possibly TRBD1 (5 bases). From germline, CDR1 is GTSNPN and CDR2 SVGIG (reference sequence). Trimming pared 0 bases from V and 6 bases from J, leaving 12 bases between. The CDR3 is 14 residues long. CDR3 region: CAWSVGDAAQPQHF. CDR3 nucleotides: TGTGCCTGGAGTGTAGGGGATGCGGCTCAGCCCCAGCATTTT. The variable domain in full, completed from reference TRBV30 and TRBJ1-5, reads SQTIHQWPATLVQPVGSPLSLECTVEGTSNPNLYWYRQAAGRGLQLLFYSVGIGQISSEVPQNLSASRPQDRQFILSSKKLLLSDSGFYLCAWSVGDAAQPQHFGDGTRLSIL.

The V gene is TRBV7-8, the J gene TRBJ1-6, with unresolved D. The CDR3 extends over 13 amino acids. V was trimmed by 4 bases and J by 10 bases, leaving 11 bases between them. The germline gives CDR1 SGHVS, CDR2 FQNEAQ. CDR3 region: CASSSARESPLHF. CDR3 bases: TGTGCCAGCAGCTCAGCTAGGGAATCACCCCTCCACTTT.

This sequence joins TRBV9 and TRBJ2-7; D unclear. The germline V gene encodes CDR1 SGDLS and CDR2 YYNGEE. V was trimmed by 1 base and J by 4 bases, leaving 12 bases between them. The CDR3 has 14 residues. As DNA, the CDR3 is TGTGCCAGCAGCGTAACCGCAGTGGGATACGAGCAGTACTTC. It translates to CASSVTAVGYEQYF.

This clone has more than one count but fewer than ten. J is TRBJ1-5 and V is TRBV19, with D uncertain. CDR3 length equals 14 residues. Looked up from germline, CDR1 is LNHDA and CDR2 is SQIVND (reference sequence). V was clipped by 5 bases and J by 7 bases, with 15 bases between them. The CDR3 bases are TGTGCCAGTAGTCCAATATTGGAAGGGCAGCCCCAGCATTTT. It translates to CASSPILEGQPQHF.

This clone was seen a handful of times. J is TRBJ1-1 and V is TRBV29-1; D possibly corresponds to TRBD1 (5 bases). Germline V gives CDR1 SQVTM, CDR2 ANQGSEA. V was clipped by 4 bases and J by 0 bases, with 9 bases between them. The CDR3 spans 13 residues. Here the CDR3 DNA reads TGCAGCGTTGGACAGCTACTGAACACTGAAGCTTTCTTT. Amino acids: CSVGQLLNTEAFF.